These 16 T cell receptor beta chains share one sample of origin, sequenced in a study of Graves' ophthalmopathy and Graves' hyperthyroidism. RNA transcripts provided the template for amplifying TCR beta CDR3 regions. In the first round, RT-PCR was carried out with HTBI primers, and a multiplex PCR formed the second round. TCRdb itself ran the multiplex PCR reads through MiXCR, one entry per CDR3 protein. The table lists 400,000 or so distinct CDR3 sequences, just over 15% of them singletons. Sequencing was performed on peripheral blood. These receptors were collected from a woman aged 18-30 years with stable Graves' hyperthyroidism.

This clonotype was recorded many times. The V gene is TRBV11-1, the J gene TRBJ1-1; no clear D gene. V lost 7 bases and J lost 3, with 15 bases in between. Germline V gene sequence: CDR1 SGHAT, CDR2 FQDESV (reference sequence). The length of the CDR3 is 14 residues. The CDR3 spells CASTPRRADTEAFF. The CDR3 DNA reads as TGTGCCAGCACCCCGAGACGGGCGGACACTGAAGCTTTCTTT.

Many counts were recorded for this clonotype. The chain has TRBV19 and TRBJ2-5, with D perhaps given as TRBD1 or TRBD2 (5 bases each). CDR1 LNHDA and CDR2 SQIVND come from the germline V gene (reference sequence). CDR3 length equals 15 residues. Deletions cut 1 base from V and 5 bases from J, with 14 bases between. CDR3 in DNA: TGTGCCAGTAGTATAGTTTCAGGGCGCGGGGAGACCCAGTACTTC. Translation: CASSIVSGRGETQYF.

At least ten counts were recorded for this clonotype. The CDR3 nucleotides read TGCAGTGCTAGAAAAGTGTCCACCGGGGAGCTGTTTTTT. Protein product: CSARKVSTGELFF. The V gene is TRBV20-1, the J gene TRBJ2-2; D gene uncertain. V lost 2 bases to trimming and J lost 4 bases, with 8 bases between them. From germline, CDR1 is DFQATT and CDR2 SNEGSKA (reference sequence). This CDR3 is 13 amino acids long.

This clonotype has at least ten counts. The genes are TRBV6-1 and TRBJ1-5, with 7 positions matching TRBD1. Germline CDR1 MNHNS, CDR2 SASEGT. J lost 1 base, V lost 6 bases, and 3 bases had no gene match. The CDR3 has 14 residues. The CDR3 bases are TGTGCCAGCAGGGAGACAGGGAGCAATCAGCCCCAGCATTTT. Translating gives CASRETGSNQPQHF.

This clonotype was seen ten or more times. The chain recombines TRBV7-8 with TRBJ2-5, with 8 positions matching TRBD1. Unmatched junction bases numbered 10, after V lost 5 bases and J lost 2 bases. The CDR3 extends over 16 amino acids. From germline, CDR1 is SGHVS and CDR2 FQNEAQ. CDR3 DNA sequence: TGTGCCAGCAGCCGCCAGGGACAGGCCTTTCAAGAGACCCAGTACTTC. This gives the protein CASSRQGQAFQETQYF.

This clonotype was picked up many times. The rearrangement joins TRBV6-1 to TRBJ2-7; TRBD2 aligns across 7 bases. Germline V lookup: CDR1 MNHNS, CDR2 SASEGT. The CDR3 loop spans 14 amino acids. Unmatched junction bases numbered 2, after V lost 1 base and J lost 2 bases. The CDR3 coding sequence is TGTGCCAGCAGTGAAGGGGGGAGGGCCTACGAGCAGTACTTC. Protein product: CASSEGGRAYEQYF.

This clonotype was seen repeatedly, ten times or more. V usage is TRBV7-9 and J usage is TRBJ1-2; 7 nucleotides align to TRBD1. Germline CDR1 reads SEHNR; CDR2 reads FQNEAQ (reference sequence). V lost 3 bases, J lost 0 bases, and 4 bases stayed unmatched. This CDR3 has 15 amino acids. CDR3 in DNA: TGTGCCAGCAGCTTGGAGGGGGCTACTAACTATGGCTACACCTTC. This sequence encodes CASSLEGATNYGYTF.

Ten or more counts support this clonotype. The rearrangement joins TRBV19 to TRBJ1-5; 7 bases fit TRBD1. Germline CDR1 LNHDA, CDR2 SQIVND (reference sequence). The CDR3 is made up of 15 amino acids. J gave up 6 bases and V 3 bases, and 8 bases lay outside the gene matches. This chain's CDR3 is CASSIPRTGGQPQHF. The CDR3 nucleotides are TGTGCCAGTAGTATCCCTAGGACAGGTGGTCAGCCCCAGCATTTT.

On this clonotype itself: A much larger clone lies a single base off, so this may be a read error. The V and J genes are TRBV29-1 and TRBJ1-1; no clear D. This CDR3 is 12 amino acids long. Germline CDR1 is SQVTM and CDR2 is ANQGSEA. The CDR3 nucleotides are TGCAGCGGGGAAGATCCGAACACTGAACCTTTCTTT. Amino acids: CSGEDPNTEPFF.

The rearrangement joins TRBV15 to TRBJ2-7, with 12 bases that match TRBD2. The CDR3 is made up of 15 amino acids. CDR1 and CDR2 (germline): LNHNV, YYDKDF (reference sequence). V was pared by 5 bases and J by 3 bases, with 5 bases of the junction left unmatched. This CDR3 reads CATSGLAGINYEQYF. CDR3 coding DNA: TGTGCCACCAGCGGACTAGCGGGGATAAACTACGAGCAGTACTTC.

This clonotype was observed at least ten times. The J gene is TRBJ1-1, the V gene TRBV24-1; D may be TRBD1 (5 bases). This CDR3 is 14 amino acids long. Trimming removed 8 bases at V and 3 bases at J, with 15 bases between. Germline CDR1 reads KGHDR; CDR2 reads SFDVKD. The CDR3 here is CATKAGQGHTEAFF. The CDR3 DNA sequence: TGTGCCACCAAGGCAGGGCAGGGTCACACTGAAGCTTTCTTT.

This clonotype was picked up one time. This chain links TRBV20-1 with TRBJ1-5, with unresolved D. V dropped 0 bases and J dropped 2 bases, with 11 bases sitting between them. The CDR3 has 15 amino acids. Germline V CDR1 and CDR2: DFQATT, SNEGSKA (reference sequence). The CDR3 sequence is CSARDWRDGNQPQHF. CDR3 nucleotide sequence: TGCAGTGCTAGAGATTGGCGAGACGGCAATCAGCCCCAGCATTTT.

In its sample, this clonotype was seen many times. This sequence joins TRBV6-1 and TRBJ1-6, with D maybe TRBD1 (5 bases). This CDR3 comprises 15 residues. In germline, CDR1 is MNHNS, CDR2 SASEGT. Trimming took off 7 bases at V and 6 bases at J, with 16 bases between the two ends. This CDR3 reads CASTDAQGANSPLHF. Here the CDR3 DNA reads TGTGCCAGCACCGACGCCCAGGGCGCTAATTCACCCCTCCACTTT.

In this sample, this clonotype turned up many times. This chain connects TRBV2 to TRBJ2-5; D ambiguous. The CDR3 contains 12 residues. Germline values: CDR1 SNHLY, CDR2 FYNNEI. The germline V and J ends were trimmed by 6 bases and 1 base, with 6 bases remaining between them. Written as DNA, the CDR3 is TGTGCCAGCAGGATCCTCCAAGAGACCCAGTACTTC. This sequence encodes CASRILQETQYF. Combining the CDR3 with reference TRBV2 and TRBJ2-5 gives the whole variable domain EPEVTQTPSHQVTQMGQEVILRCVPISNHLYFYWYRQILGQKVEFLVSFYNNEISEKSEIFDDQFSVERPDGSNFTLKIRSTKLEDSAMYFCASRILQETQYFGPGTRLLVL.

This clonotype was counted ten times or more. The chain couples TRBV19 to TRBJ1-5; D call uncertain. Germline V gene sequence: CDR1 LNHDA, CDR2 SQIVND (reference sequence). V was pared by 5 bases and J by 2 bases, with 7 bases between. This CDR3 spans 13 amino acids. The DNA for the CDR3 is TGTGCCAGTAGTGAGAAGGGCAATCAGCCCCAGCATTTT. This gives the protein CASSEKGNQPQHF.

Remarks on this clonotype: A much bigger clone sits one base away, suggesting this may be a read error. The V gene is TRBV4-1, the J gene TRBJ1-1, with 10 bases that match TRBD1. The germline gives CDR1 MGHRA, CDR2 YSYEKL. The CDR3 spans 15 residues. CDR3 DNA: TGCGCCATCAGCCAAGCCGACAGGGGGCTTACTGAAGCTTTCTTT. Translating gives CAISQADRGLTEAFF.